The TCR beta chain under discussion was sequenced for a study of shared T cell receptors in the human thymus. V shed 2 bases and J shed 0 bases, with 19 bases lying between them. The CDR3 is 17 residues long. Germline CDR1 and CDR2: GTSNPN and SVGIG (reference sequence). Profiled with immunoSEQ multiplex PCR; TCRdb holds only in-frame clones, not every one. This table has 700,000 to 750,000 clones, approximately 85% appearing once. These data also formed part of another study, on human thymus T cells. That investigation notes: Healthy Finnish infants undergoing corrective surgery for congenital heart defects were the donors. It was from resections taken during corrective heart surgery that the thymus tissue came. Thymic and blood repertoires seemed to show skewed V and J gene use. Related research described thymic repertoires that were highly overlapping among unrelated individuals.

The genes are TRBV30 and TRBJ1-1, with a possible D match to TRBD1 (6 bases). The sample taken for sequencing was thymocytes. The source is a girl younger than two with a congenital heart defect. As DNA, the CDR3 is TGTGCCTGGAGTCCCCCGACCAACAGGGACATGAACACTGAAGCTTTCTTT. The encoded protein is CAWSPPTNRDMNTEAFF.